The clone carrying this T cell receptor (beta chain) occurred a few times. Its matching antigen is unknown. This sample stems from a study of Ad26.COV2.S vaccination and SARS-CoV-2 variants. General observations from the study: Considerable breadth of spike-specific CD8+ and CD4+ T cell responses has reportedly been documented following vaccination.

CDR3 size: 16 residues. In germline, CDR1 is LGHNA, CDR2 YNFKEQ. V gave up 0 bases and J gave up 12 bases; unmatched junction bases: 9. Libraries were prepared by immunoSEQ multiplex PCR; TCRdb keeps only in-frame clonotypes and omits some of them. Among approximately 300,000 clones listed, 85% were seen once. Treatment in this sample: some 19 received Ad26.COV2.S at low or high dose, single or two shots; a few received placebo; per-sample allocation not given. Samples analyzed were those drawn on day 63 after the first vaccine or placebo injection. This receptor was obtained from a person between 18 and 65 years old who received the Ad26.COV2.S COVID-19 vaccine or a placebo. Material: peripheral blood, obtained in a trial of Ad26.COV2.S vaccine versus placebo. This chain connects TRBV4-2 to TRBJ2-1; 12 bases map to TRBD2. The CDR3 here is CASSQDRASGGAWQFF. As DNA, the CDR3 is TGTGCCAGCAGCCAAGATCGGGCTAGCGGGGGGGCCTGGCAGTTCTTC.